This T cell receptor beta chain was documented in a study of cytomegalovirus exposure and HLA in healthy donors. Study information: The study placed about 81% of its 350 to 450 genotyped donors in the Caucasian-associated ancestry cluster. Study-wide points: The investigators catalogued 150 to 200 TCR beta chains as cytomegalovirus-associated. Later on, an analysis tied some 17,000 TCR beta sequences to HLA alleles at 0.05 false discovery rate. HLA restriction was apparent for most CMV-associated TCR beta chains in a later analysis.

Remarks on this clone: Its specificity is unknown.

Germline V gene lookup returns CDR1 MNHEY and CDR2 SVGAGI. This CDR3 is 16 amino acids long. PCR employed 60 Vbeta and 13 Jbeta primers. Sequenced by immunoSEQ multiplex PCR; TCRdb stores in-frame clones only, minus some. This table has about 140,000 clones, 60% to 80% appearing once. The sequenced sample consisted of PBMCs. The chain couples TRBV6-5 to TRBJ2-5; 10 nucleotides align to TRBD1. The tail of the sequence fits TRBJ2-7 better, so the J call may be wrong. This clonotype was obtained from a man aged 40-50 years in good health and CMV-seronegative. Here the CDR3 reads CASSYGQGVVLREQYF. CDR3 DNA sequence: TGTGCCAGCAGTTACGGACAGGGGGTCGTCTTGCGCGAGCAGTACTTC.